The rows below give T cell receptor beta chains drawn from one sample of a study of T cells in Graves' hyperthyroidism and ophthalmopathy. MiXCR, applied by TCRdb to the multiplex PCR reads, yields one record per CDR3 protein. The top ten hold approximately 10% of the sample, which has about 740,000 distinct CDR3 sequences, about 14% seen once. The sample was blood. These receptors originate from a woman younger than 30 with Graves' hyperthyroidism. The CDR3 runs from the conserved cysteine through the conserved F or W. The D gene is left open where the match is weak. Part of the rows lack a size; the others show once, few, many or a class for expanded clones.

CANRADRVGNTIYF,TGTGCCAACAGAGCGGACAGGGTTGGAAACACCATATATTTT,once,TRBV6-1,TRBD1,TRBJ1-3
CASSVEGGGYNEQFF,TGTGCCAGCAGTGTCGAGGGAGGAGGTTACAATGAGCAGTTCTTC,few,TRBV6-1,.,TRBJ2-1
CASSLGQGNFGETQYF,TGTGCCAGCAGCTTAGGGCAGGGAAATTTTGGGGAGACCCAGTACTTC,.,TRBV7-2,.,TRBJ2-5
CAISELWTSGSYEQYF,TGTGCCATCAGTGAGTTGTGGACTAGCGGCTCCTACGAGCAGTACTTC,.,TRBV10-3,TRBD2,TRBJ2-7
CASSRRRPIGANEKLFF,TGTGCCAGCAGTCGCCGACGACCGATCGGGGCTAATGAAAAACTGTTTTTT,many,TRBV12-3/TRBV12-4,.,TRBJ1-4
CATSQVGEQYF,TGTGCCACCTCTCAAGTCGGCGAGCAGTACTTC,few,TRBV15,.,TRBJ2-7
CASSRDRVVTEAFF,TGTGCCAGCAGCCGGGACAGGGTCGTCACTGAAGCTTTCTTT,many,TRBV11-1,TRBD1,TRBJ1-1
CSAQTSGRAFEQFF,TGCAGTGCTCAGACTAGCGGGAGGGCCTTTGAGCAGTTCTTC,many,TRBV20-1,TRBD2,TRBJ2-1
CASSLSGGINNEQFF,TGCGCCAGCAGTCTTAGTGGTGGGATAAACAATGAGCAGTTCTTC,many,TRBV5-1,.,TRBJ2-1
CASRLAGDGTGELFF,TGTGCCAGTCGACTAGCGGGAGATGGGACCGGGGAGCTGTTTTTT,few,TRBV19,TRBD2,TRBJ2-2
CASSQGNNQPQHF,TGCGCCAGCAGCCAGGGAAACAATCAGCCCCAGCATTTT,many,TRBV5-1,.,TRBJ1-5
CATSDSLGTSAGDTQYF,TGTGCCACCAGTGATTCGCTGGGGACTAGCGCCGGAGATACGCAGTATTTT,many,TRBV24-1,TRBD2,TRBJ2-3
CASSGAVADTQYF,TGTGCCAGCTCGGGGGCCGTCGCAGATACGCAGTATTTT,.,TRBV7-9,.,TRBJ2-3
CASSVGTGATQYF,TGTGCCAGCAGCGTAGGGACAGGGGCGACCCAGTACTTC,many,TRBV9,TRBD1,TRBJ2-5
CASSPRPVEPQHF,TGTGCCAGCAGTCCCAGACCTGTAGAGCCCCAGCATTTT,few,TRBV12-3/TRBV12-4,.,TRBJ1-5
CSARDWAGGTDTQYF,TGCAGTGCTAGAGATTGGGCGGGAGGTACAGATACGCAGTATTTT,many,TRBV20-1,TRBD2,TRBJ2-3
CASSLERGTPGNTIYF,TGTGCCAGCAGCTTAGAACGGGGGACCCCTGGAAACACCATATATTTT,many,TRBV11-3,.,TRBJ1-3
CASSYSGQGGLAETYEQYF,TGTGCCAGCAGTTACAGTGGACAGGGGGGACTAGCGGAGACCTACGAGCAGTACTTC,few,TRBV6-6,.,TRBJ2-7
CASSLMGQGYGYGYTF,TGTGCCAGCAGCTTGATGGGACAGGGTTATGGCTATGGCTACACCTTC,many,TRBV5-5,TRBD1,TRBJ1-2
CASSPGTLPGELFF,TGTGCCAGCAGTCCCGGGACATTGCCCGGGGAGCTGTTTTTT,many,TRBV27,.,TRBJ2-2
CSAPAGQETQYF,TGCAGTGCGCCCGCGGGACAAGAGACCCAGTACTTC,.,TRBV20-1,.,TRBJ2-5
CAWSRSWTSAYSGTGELFF,TGTGCCTGGAGCCGCTCTTGGACTAGCGCCTACTCAGGCACCGGGGAGCTGTTTTTT,many,TRBV30,TRBD2,TRBJ2-2
CASSWGDVNTEAFF,TGTGCCAGCAGCTGGGGGGACGTGAACACTGAAGCTTTCTTT,many,TRBV7-9,.,TRBJ1-1
CARGKISYNEQFF,TGTGCCAGGGGAAAAATCTCCTACAATGAGCAGTTCTTC,.,TRBV2,.,TRBJ2-1
CASSQFPVNRNYGYTF,TGCGCCAGCAGCCAGTTTCCAGTGAACCGTAACTATGGCTACACCTTC,.,TRBV4-1,.,TRBJ1-2
CATSDAGTSGRGNEQFF,TGTGCCACCAGTGATGCCGGGACTAGCGGGAGAGGCAATGAGCAGTTCTTC,.,TRBV24-1,TRBD2,TRBJ2-1
CASSYSMASHYGYTF,TGTGCCAGCAGTTACTCGATGGCGTCTCACTATGGCTACACCTTC,many,TRBV6-6,.,TRBJ1-2
CAWTRRGEQFF,TGTGCCTGGACCAGGAGGGGTGAGCAGTTCTTC,few,TRBV30,.,TRBJ2-1
CASSLSPRENEQFF,TGTGCCAGCAGTTTAAGCCCCCGGGAGAATGAGCAGTTCTTC,few,TRBV12-3/TRBV12-4,.,TRBJ2-1
CASSPRGSIIQYF,TGTGCCAGCAGCCCGCGGGGCAGCATCATTCAGTACTTC,many,TRBV11-3,.,TRBJ2-4
CASRPRRASSGNTIYF,TGTGCCAGCAGACCGCGAAGAGCTTCCTCTGGAAACACCATATATTTT,few,TRBV11-2,.,TRBJ1-3
CASSHRGQETQYF,TGTGCCAGCTCGCACAGGGGACAAGAGACCCAGTACTTC,many,TRBV18,TRBD1,TRBJ2-5
CATMDGRPNTGELFF,TGTGCCACCATGGACGGGCGGCCGAACACCGGGGAGCTGTTTTTT,few,TRBV24-1,.,TRBJ2-2
CASSPSGRAKTYNEQFF,TGTGCCAGCAGCCCAAGCGGGAGAGCAAAAACCTACAATGAGCAGTTCTTC,.,TRBV7-9,TRBD2,TRBJ2-1
CASSLVGGQWRGEQFF,TGTGCCAGCAGTTTAGTCGGGGGGCAGTGGCGCGGTGAGCAGTTCTTC,few,TRBV28,.,TRBJ2-1
CASSEGPGGTDTQYF,TGCGCCAGCAGTGAGGGGCCAGGAGGCACAGATACGCAGTATTTT,few,TRBV10-2,.,TRBJ2-3
CASSLARGERTYNEQFF,TGTGCCAGCAGCTTAGCTCGGGGGGAGCGGACCTACAATGAGCAGTTCTTC,many,TRBV7-9,TRBD2,TRBJ2-1
CASRSGAVGSYNEQFF,TGTGCCAGCAGGTCCGGGGCCGTGGGCTCCTACAATGAGCAGTTCTTC,many,TRBV6-1,.,TRBJ2-1
CSAPPASGRAWGETQYF,TGCAGTGCTCCACCTGCTAGCGGGAGGGCCTGGGGAGAGACCCAGTACTTC,.,TRBV20-1,TRBD2,TRBJ2-5
CSGDRQGAGYGYTF,TGCAGTGGGGATAGACAGGGGGCTGGGTATGGCTACACCTTC,.,TRBV20-1,TRBD1,TRBJ1-2
CATTLMGEGYTF,TGTGCCACCACCTTAATGGGGGAAGGCTACACCTTC,many,TRBV5-5,.,TRBJ1-2
CAWSDELTNTGELFF,TGTGCCTGGAGTGACGAACTAACGAACACCGGGGAGCTGTTTTTT,.,TRBV30,.,TRBJ2-2
CASSQLGSSYNEQFF,TGTGCCAGCAGCCAACTCGGGAGCTCCTACAATGAGCAGTTCTTC,many,TRBV4-2,.,TRBJ2-1
CASSSPYNQETQYF,TGTGCCAGCAGCTCTCCCTACAACCAAGAGACCCAGTACTTC,many,TRBV7-2,.,TRBJ2-5
CASSQDIRGLKAFF,TGTGCCAGCAGCCAAGATATCCGGGGCCTGAAAGCTTTCTTT,many,TRBV3-1,.,TRBJ1-1
CSAREGQRTEAFF,TGCAGTGCTAGAGAAGGACAACGCACTGAAGCTTTCTTT,many,TRBV20-1,.,TRBJ1-1
CASSLGGQPVGMHF,TGTGCCAGCAGTTTAGGGGGGCAACCTGTCGGTATGCATTTT,.,TRBV12-3/TRBV12-4,.,TRBJ1-5
CAWRGGSGAYNEQFF,TGTGCCTGGAGAGGGGGTAGCGGGGCCTACAATGAGCAGTTCTTC,many,TRBV30,TRBD2,TRBJ2-1
CASSPDGVQPQHF,TGTGCCAGCTCACCGGACGGCGTTCAGCCCCAGCATTTT,few,TRBV18,.,TRBJ1-5
CASSNRQGNTEAFF,TGTGCCAGCTCTAACCGTCAGGGGAACACTGAAGCTTTCTTT,many,TRBV18,.,TRBJ1-1
CASRRTGVEKLFF,TGTGCCAGCAGGCGGACAGGGGTTGAAAAACTGTTTTTT,many,TRBV12-3/TRBV12-4,TRBD1,TRBJ1-4
CAWSPSGRDQFF,TGTGCCTGGAGTCCCAGCGGGAGGGATCAGTTCTTC,many,TRBV30,TRBD2,TRBJ2-1
CSAAPAGWRSYEQYF,TGCAGTGCTGCCCCTGCCGGGTGGAGGTCCTACGAGCAGTACTTC,.,TRBV20-1,.,TRBJ2-7
CASSLFPRGKRVMDTQYF,TGTGCCAGCAGCCTTTTCCCTAGGGGGAAGCGGGTGATGGATACGCAGTATTTT,.,TRBV11-2,.,TRBJ2-3
CASSHLGPPNTEAFF,TGTGCCAGCAGCCATTTGGGGCCCCCGAACACTGAAGCTTTCTTT,.,TRBV11-3,.,TRBJ1-1
CAWSVSGKLFF,TGTGCCTGGAGTGTATCCGGGAAACTGTTTTTT,many,TRBV30,.,TRBJ1-4
CASSINEGGRTWNEQFF,TGTGCCAGTAGTATAAACGAGGGGGGTCGAACTTGGAATGAGCAGTTCTTC,.,TRBV19,.,TRBJ2-1
CASSFRLRGNHGYTF,TGTGCCAGCAGTTTCCGTTTGCGGGGTAACCATGGCTACACCTTC,many,TRBV28,.,TRBJ1-2
CASSRIDRDNQPQHF,TGTGCCAGCAGCCGAATCGACAGGGACAATCAGCCCCAGCATTTT,few,TRBV6-2/TRBV6-3,TRBD1,TRBJ1-5
CASSRPVRLAEETQYF,TGTGCCAGCAGCCGACCCGTACGACTAGCGGAAGAGACCCAGTACTTC,many,TRBV7-2,TRBD2,TRBJ2-5